Below are 25 T cell receptor beta chains sequenced from a single sample in a study of beta chain bispecific antibodies for T cell cancers. Blood mononuclear cells were expanded for 3 to 4 days using either OKT3 anti-CD3 antibody or CD3/CD28 beads. These TCRs are of unknown antigen specificity. Whole-study findings and limits: Normal T cells contributed less of the targeted TRBV signal than the leukemia cells did. Versus anti-CD19, anti-TRBV12 exposure cut the TRBV12-3 share of TRBV signal by approximately 99%.

TCRdb ran MiXCR on the 5' RACE reads and lists one entry per CDR3 protein. The sample includes 20,000 to 25,000 distinct CDR3 sequences, 2% to 2.5% of them seen just once. The material sequenced was healthy donor T cells cultured with leukemia cells, taken from a culture containing a bispecific antibody targeting TCR Vbeta12. These receptors all stem from a human donor in good health. Some clones in this sample may be carry-over from other donors' samples.

The table lists this clonotype with many counts. The chain is built from TRBV11-2 and TRBJ1-3; tentatively, D is TRBD1 (6 bases). CDR1 and CDR2 from the germline V gene are SGHAT and FQNNGV. This CDR3 region has 13 residues. Between the trimmed V and J ends, which lost 4 bases and 10 bases, there was a span of 14 bases. As DNA, the CDR3 is TGTGCCAGCAGCTCAACCACAGGGCTAACCATATATTTT. Translating gives CASSSTTGLTIYF.

In its sample, this clonotype was seen many times. The chain is built from TRBV4-1 and TRBJ2-2; 8 bases are shared with TRBD2. The V gene end was trimmed by 3 bases and the J gene end by 4 bases; junction bases not matched to a gene: 7. Germline V gene sequence: CDR1 MGHRA, CDR2 YSYEKL. This CDR3 comprises 16 residues. CDR3 region: CASSQVVAGPTGELFF. DNA of the CDR3: TGCGCCAGCAGCCAGGTAGTAGCGGGGCCCACCGGGGAGCTGTTTTTT.

This clonotype was recorded many times. The chain employs TRBV20-1 and TRBJ2-1, with 9 bases matching TRBD2. With 2 bases clipped from V and 5 bases from J, the junction kept 13 bases outside the gene matches. Germline CDR1 reads DFQATT; CDR2 reads SNEGSKA (reference sequence). CDR3 length equals 17 residues. CDR3 amino acids: CSARREGAGGPNNEQFF. DNA for the CDR3: TGCAGTGCTAGAAGGGAGGGAGCGGGGGGACCAAACAATGAGCAGTTCTTC.

At least ten counts were recorded for this clonotype. This chain uses TRBV7-8 with TRBJ1-2; D is unresolved. V lost 1 base to trimming and J lost 4 bases, with 13 bases between them. Germline lookup yields CDR1 SGHVS and CDR2 FQNEAQ. The CDR3 consists of 15 residues. Here the CDR3 DNA reads TGTGCCAGCAGCTTAGTAGCAGACTTGACCTATGGCTACACCTTC. Amino acid sequence: CASSLVADLTYGYTF.

The chain carries TRBV5-6 and TRBJ1-3; no definite D call. V lost 3 bases and J 1 base, leaving 8 bases between the germline ends. There are 14 residues in the CDR3. Germline CDR1 SGHDT, CDR2 YYEEEE. The CDR3 nucleotides read TGTGCCAGCAGCTACGGGCGGTCTGGAAACACCATATATTTT. It translates to CASSYGRSGNTIYF.

This clonotype has at least ten counts. The chain has TRBV27 and TRBJ1-2, with 10 nucleotides matching TRBD1. Germline V lookup: CDR1 MNHEY, CDR2 SMNVEV (reference sequence). The CDR3 consists of 16 residues. V dropped 5 bases and J dropped 5; count of bases not matched to a gene: 11. The CDR3 reads CASSGVRDRGSYGYTF. The CDR3 DNA reads as TGTGCCAGCAGTGGTGTGCGGGACAGGGGAAGTTATGGCTACACCTTC.

This clonotype was seen ten or more times. The chain couples TRBV4-1 to TRBJ2-7, with 9 positions matching TRBD2. Germline CDR1 is MGHRA and CDR2 is YSYEKL. The CDR3 totals 15 residues. With 0 bases clipped from V and 3 bases from J, the junction kept 3 bases outside the gene matches. The CDR3 region is CASSQDAAGGYEQYF. The CDR3 nucleotides are TGCGCCAGCAGCCAAGATGCAGCGGGGGGCTACGAGCAGTACTTC.

This clonotype was seen at least ten times. This chain connects TRBV29-1 to TRBJ2-7; 8 bases line up with TRBD1. The germline CDR1 and CDR2 sequences are SQVTM and ANQGSEA. The CDR3 runs to 16 residues. Trimming at V came to 0 bases and at J to 3 bases, leaving 10 bases not matched to a gene. The CDR3 DNA sequence: TGCAGCGTTGAAGATGGGAGGACAGGGAATTTCTACGAGCAGTACTTC. Translating it yields CSVEDGRTGNFYEQYF.

To note about this clonotype: A read error may be the cause here, since a much bigger clone is one base away. This sequence joins TRBV5-5 and TRBJ1-5; the D is unclear. Germline V gene lookup returns CDR1 SGHKS and CDR2 YYEKEE (reference sequence). V dropped 0 bases and J dropped 1 base, with 8 bases sitting between them. The CDR3 is 15 amino acids. Here the CDR3 DNA reads TGTGCCAGCAGCTTGGCTGGGAAAAGCAATCAGCCCCAGCATTTT. It translates to CASSLAGKSNQPQHF.

This clonotype was picked up many times. This sequence joins TRBV7-2 and TRBJ1-6; D is unclear. Germline lookup yields CDR1 SGHTA and CDR2 FQGNSA. The length of the CDR3 is 13 residues. V lost 1 base, J lost 16 bases, and 14 bases lay in between. The DNA of the CDR3 is TGTGCCAGCAGCTTAGTAGACGAATGGTCACTCCACTTT. It codes for CASSLVDEWSLHF.

This clonotype has at least ten counts. The V call is TRBV28, the J call TRBJ2-5, with TRBD2 matching 9 bases. This CDR3 comprises 14 residues. Unmatched junction bases numbered 4, after V lost 2 bases and J lost 6 bases. Germline V gene data show CDR1 as MDHEN and CDR2 as SYDVKM. The CDR3 loop is CASSLSGGTKTQYF. The CDR3 bases are TGTGCCAGCAGTTTAAGCGGGGGGACGAAGACCCAGTACTTC.

This clonotype was found a few times. The chain joins TRBV19 to TRBJ1-1; D remains unclear. Trimming shortened V by 3 bases and J by 1 base, and 3 bases separated the two germline ends. The CDR3 consists of 12 residues. Germline values: CDR1 LNHDA, CDR2 SQIVND (reference sequence). In DNA form, the CDR3 reads TGTGCCAGTAGTATGCGGAACACTGAAGCTTTCTTT. Translating it yields CASSMRNTEAFF. The complete variable domain, with remaining parts taken from reference TRBV19 and TRBJ1-1, reads DGGITQSPKYLFRKEGQNVTLSCEQNLNHDAMYWYRQDPGQGLRLIYYSQIVNDFQKGDIAEGYSVSREKKESFPLTVTSAQKNPTAFYLCASSMRNTEAFFGQGTRLTVV.

At least ten counts were recorded for this clonotype. The J gene is TRBJ2-7, the V gene TRBV10-1; the match to TRBD2 covers 7 bases. The germline V gene has CDR1 WNHNN and CDR2 SYGVQD (reference sequence). The V segment lost 2 bases and the J segment 4 bases; nucleotides outside the gene matches: 8. The length of the CDR3 is 15 residues. The CDR3 bases are TGCGCCAGCAGTGAGGACGCGGGGGAAGGGTACGAGCAGTACTTC. Protein sequence: CASSEDAGEGYEQYF.

This clonotype was seen repeatedly, ten times or more. This chain uses TRBV7-9 with TRBJ2-1; TRBD2 agrees at 8 bases. J gave up 10 bases and V 5 bases, and 4 bases lay outside the gene matches. The germline V gene encodes CDR1 SEHNR and CDR2 FQNEAQ (reference sequence). The CDR3 has 12 residues. In nucleotides, the CDR3 is TGTGCCAGCAGCCAAGCGGGGGCGGAGCAGTTCTTC. It is translated as CASSQAGAEQFF. Full variable domain (remainder filled in from reference TRBV7-9 and TRBJ2-1): DTGVSQNPRHKITKRGQNVTFRCDPISEHNRLYWYRQTLGQGPEFLTYFQNEAQLEKSRLLSDRFSAERPKGSFSTLEIQRTEQGDSAMYLCASSQAGAEQFFGPGTRLTVL.

This clonotype was counted at least ten times. The gene calls are TRBV11-2 and TRBJ1-6; tentative D call: TRBD1 (5 bases). V lost 0 bases and J lost 7, with 10 bases in between. CDR3 length: 15 amino acids. CDR1 is SGHAT, CDR2 FQNNGV, per germline. The CDR3 sequence: CASSLEGRPNSPLHF. CDR3 nucleotides: TGTGCCAGCAGCTTAGAGGGACGGCCAAATTCACCCCTCCACTTT.

This clonotype was counted ten times or more. The chain has TRBV5-4 and TRBJ1-4, with 7 bases identical to TRBD1. Losses at the gene ends were 3 bases for V and 3 bases for J; bases not matched to a gene: 2. Germline CDR1 SGHNT, CDR2 YYREEE (reference sequence). CDR3 length: 14 residues. The CDR3 loop reads CASSYRGSNEKLFF. The CDR3 DNA reads as TGTGCCAGCAGCTACAGGGGTTCTAATGAAAAACTGTTTTTT.

This clonotype was counted at least ten times. The chain carries TRBV6-5 and TRBJ2-1; the match to TRBD2 covers 9 bases. CDR1 and CDR2 (germline): MNHEY, SVGAGI. J lost 7 bases, V lost 6 bases, and 10 bases had no gene match. The CDR3 consists of 15 residues. DNA for the CDR3: TGTGCCAGCAGGGGTGGCGGGGGGGCTTGGAATGAGCAGTTCTTC. Encoded protein: CASRGGGGAWNEQFF.

This clonotype occurred many times. The chain carries TRBV7-9 and TRBJ1-2, with 9 bases lining up with TRBD1. The CDR3 contains 16 residues. Losses at the gene ends were 0 bases for V and 5 bases for J; bases not matched to a gene: 7. Germline V CDR1 and CDR2: SEHNR, FQNEAQ (reference sequence). The CDR3 region has the DNA TGTGCCAGCAGCTTAGCGGGACAGGGTCTTCTTTATGGCTACACCTTC. As protein: CASSLAGQGLLYGYTF. Variable domain in full (rest from reference TRBV7-9 and TRBJ1-2): DTGVSQNPRHKITKRGQNVTFRCDPISEHNRLYWYRQTLGQGPEFLTYFQNEAQLEKSRLLSDRFSAERPKGSFSTLEIQRTEQGDSAMYLCASSLAGQGLLYGYTFGSGTRLTVV.

This clonotype came up many times. The chain links TRBV3-1 to TRBJ2-2, with D perhaps TRBD1 (5 bases). CDR3 length: 16 residues. Trimming cost V 4 bases and J 2 bases, with 14 bases left between them. Germline V lookup: CDR1 LGHDT, CDR2 YNNKEL (reference sequence). The CDR3 coding sequence is TGTGCCAGCAGCCCACGAGTGACAGCCAACACCGGGGAGCTGTTTTTT. Residues: CASSPRVTANTGELFF.

This clonotype appeared many times. V usage is TRBV7-3 and J usage is TRBJ2-3; D is unresolved. The CDR3 is made up of 13 amino acids. V dropped 2 bases and J dropped 2 bases, with 5 bases sitting between them. The germline V gene encodes CDR1 SGHTA and CDR2 FQGTGA. The CDR3 DNA is TGTGCCAGCAGCTTATCCCTCACAGATACGCAGTATTTT. Protein product: CASSLSLTDTQYF. Full variable domain (outside the CDR3, taken from reference TRBV7-3 and TRBJ2-3): GAGVSQTPSNKVTEKGKYVELRCDPISGHTALYWYRQSLGQGPEFLIYFQGTGAADDSGLPNDRFFAVRPEGSVSTLKIQRTERGDSAVYLCASSLSLTDTQYFGPGTRLTVL.

In its sample, this clonotype is medium-sized. The V call is TRBV20-1, the J call TRBJ2-7, with 7 bases lining up with TRBD2. V gave up 4 bases and J gave up 2 bases; unmatched junction bases: 8. CDR3 size: 14 residues. The germline V gene has CDR1 DFQATT and CDR2 SNEGSKA (reference sequence). CDR3 bases: TGCAGTGCTAAAAAGCGGGGAATTACCTACGAGCAGTACTTC. This sequence encodes CSAKKRGITYEQYF.

This clonotype occurred many times. The rearrangement joins TRBV6-5 to TRBJ2-3; 14 bases are shared with TRBD2. J gave up 1 base and V 5 bases, and 8 bases lay outside the gene matches. Germline lookup yields CDR1 MNHEY and CDR2 SVGAGI. The CDR3 consists of 18 residues. The CDR3: CASSDRLAGGRGTDTQYF. The CDR3 DNA follows: TGTGCCAGCAGTGATCGACTAGCGGGGGGGCGGGGCACAGATACGCAGTATTTT.

This clonotype was detected ten times or more. The chain has TRBV2 and TRBJ2-1, with a weak D call TRBD2 (5 bases). The CDR3 has 16 residues. The V gene's germline CDR1 is SNHLY and CDR2 FYNNEI. V lost 1 base and J lost 5, with 15 bases in between. Written as DNA, the CDR3 is TGTGCCAGCAGTGAAGTGAGAGGAGGTGCGCACAATGAGCAGTTCTTC. This sequence encodes CASSEVRGGAHNEQFF.

This clonotype was counted ten times or more. V usage is TRBV7-9 and J usage is TRBJ2-1; maybe TRBD1 (6 bases). CDR1 and CDR2 from the germline V gene are SEHNR and FQNEAQ (reference sequence). This CDR3 is 14 amino acids long. V was pared by 5 bases and J by 4 bases, with 12 bases between. The CDR3: CASSRPDRYNEQFF. The DNA for the CDR3 is TGTGCCAGCAGCCGACCCGACAGGTACAATGAGCAGTTCTTC.

This clonotype has a count of ten or more. The V gene is TRBV11-2, the J gene TRBJ1-6, with 10 nucleotides matching TRBD1. V gave up 6 bases and J gave up 5 bases; unmatched junction bases: 7. The germline V gene encodes CDR1 SGHAT and CDR2 FQNNGV. The CDR3 runs 16 residues. This chain's CDR3 is CASRMTGGRDNSPLHF. CDR3 nucleotide sequence: TGTGCCAGCAGGATGACAGGGGGCCGGGATAATTCACCCCTCCACTTT.